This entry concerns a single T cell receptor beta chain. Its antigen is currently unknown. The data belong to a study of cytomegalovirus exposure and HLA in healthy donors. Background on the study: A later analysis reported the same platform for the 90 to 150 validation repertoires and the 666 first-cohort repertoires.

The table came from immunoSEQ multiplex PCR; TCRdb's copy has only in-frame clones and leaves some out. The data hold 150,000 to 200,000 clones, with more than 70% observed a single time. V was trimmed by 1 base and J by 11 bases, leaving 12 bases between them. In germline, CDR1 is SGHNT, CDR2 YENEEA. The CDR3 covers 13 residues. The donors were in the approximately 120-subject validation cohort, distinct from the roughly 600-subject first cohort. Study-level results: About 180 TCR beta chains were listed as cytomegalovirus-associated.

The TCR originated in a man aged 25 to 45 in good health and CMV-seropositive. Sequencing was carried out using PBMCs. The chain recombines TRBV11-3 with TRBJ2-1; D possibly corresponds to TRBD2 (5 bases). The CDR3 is CASSLGLAMQQFF. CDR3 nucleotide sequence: TGTGCCAGCAGCTTAGGGTTAGCGATGCAGCAGTTCTTC.